One sample yielded the 3 T cell receptor beta chains listed below, sequenced in a study of early T cells in non-severe SARS-CoV-2 infection. TCRdb analysed the 5' RACE reads with MiXCR anew, one entry per CDR3 protein. Counted here are approximately 71,000 distinct CDR3 sequences, 12% occurring once; the ten biggest clones make up 2.5% to 3.5%. The sequences come from whole blood, collected at baseline. The receptors come from an adult who was a healthcare worker with PCR-confirmed SARS-CoV-2 infection or an uninfected control (not recorded which).

This clonotype was seen ten or more times. The chain carries TRBV2 and TRBJ2-3, with 11 positions matching TRBD2. Germline V lookup: CDR1 SNHLY, CDR2 FYNNEI. The V and J ends lost 4 bases and 5 bases, in that order; junction bases with no gene match: 8. The CDR3 has 16 residues. DNA for the CDR3: TGTGCCAGCAGTGGGCTTAGCGGGGGGGCCGAAGATACGCAGTATTTT. Translating it yields CASSGLSGGAEDTQYF.

This clonotype turned up a few times. V and J are TRBV5-6 and TRBJ1-1; possible D gene TRBD1, 5 bases. Germline lookup yields CDR1 SGHDT and CDR2 YYEEEE. Trimming cost V 5 bases and J 1 base, with 21 bases left between them. The CDR3 spans 17 residues. The CDR3 coding sequence is TGTGCCAGCAGTTTCCCCGGAGGCGGACACAGGAACACTGAAGCTTTCTTT. This sequence encodes CASSFPGGGHRNTEAFF. The complete variable domain, with remaining parts taken from reference TRBV5-6 and TRBJ1-1, reads DAGVTQSPTHLIKTRGQQVTLRCSPKSGHDTVSWYQQALGQGPQFIFQYYEEEERQRGNFPDRFSGHQFPNYSSELNVNALLLGDSALYLCASSFPGGGHRNTEAFFGQGTRLTVV.

The chain is built from TRBV7-9 and TRBJ2-1; 8 positions agree with TRBD1. Germline V gives CDR1 SEHNR, CDR2 FQNEAQ (reference sequence). This CDR3 is built from 15 residues. The V gene end was trimmed by 6 bases and the J gene end by 3 bases; junction bases not matched to a gene: 7. DNA for the CDR3: TGTGCCAGCAGTTTGACAGGGGCCGTCTACAATGAGCAGTTCTTC. The encoded protein is CASSLTGAVYNEQFF.